A single TCR beta chain is shown here with its context. At least ten counts were recorded for this clonotype. Its target antigen remains unknown. No base quality information exists; no much larger clone differs at one position. This record belongs to a study of tumor-infiltrating lymphocytes in primary liver carcinoma (dated 2017 in TCRdb). The study in broad terms: Surgical resection was performed in China between 2015 and early 2016 on several patients with histopathologically diagnosed primary liver carcinoma. The tumors of the five patients were staged as T1-T3 N0M0, with maximum diameters ranging from roughly 4.2 to 10 cm. Hepatocellular carcinoma (four) or combined HCC and intrahepatic cholangiocarcinoma (one) was present in the five patients, who were three men and two women aged 30 to 69 years. Technical replicate repertoires showed high reproducibility, with mean shared-clone rates around 0.91 and correlation coefficients above 0.95. TCRbeta repertoire sequencing, expression microarrays and whole-exome sequencing were combined in the study across five regions of each liver tumor, with adjacent normal tissue and blood also included. A total of roughly 35 specimens from 5 patients underwent TCRbeta repertoire sequencing, comprising 25 or so tumor regions, 5 adjacent noncancerous liver tissues and 5 peripheral blood samples. Each sample produced about 3.5 to 8 million productive TCRbeta reads, and read depth showed no significant difference between tissue types. Results and caveats for the whole study, not just this receptor: Repertoire overlap was found to be higher between tumor regions (mean roughly 36%) than between tumor-adjacent (roughly 17%) or tumor-blood (about 14%) pairs, consistent with antigen-driven expansion. Only the TCR beta chain was sequenced, so true repertoire diversity is likely underestimated because unpaired alpha chains were not captured. The top 250 clones accounted for a significantly greater share of the repertoire in tumors than in blood (p = 0.039). Since the samples were bulk and unsorted, there was no way to compare CD4+ and CD8+ T cell repertoires. Only a few patients were included in the study, and the authors note that the findings should be validated in a larger study.

A constant-region primer and ProtoScript II reverse transcriptase were used to reverse-transcribe TCRbeta-specific cDNA from around 480 ng total RNA. Three nested multiplex PCR rounds, following a slightly modified ARM-PCR procedure, were used to build the TCRbeta libraries. Each of the first two PCR rounds ran for about 11 cycles using multiplex TRBV1-TRBV30 forward primers together with a Cbeta reverse primer. A final 25-cycle PCR with Deep VentR polymerase added sample barcodes and Illumina adapters. Amplicons of 200-500 bp were gel-purified with a QIAquick gel extraction kit before sequencing. An Illumina HiSeq 2500 was used to sequence the TCRbeta amplicons with 250-bp paired-end reads. On the study's bioinformatics: Reads were quality-trimmed with Trimmomatic v0.33, and paired reads were merged with FLASH v1.2.11 to recover full CDR3 sequences. V, D and J germline segments were assigned to the rearranged TCRbeta sequences using MiGEC v1.2.1b. Clonotype statistics, along with Shannon-Wiener diversity indices, were calculated using VDJtools v1.0.0. Except for diversity analysis, only each sample's 250 most abundant clonotypes were used in subsequent analyses to reduce sampling bias. The public reads were run again by TCRdb, first through fastp at Q25 and then through MiXCR, and only productive beta chains were kept. Rows with one shared CDR3 protein collapse into an entry with the most common genes and DNA. The V and J calls and clone size are TCRdb's, not the authors'. The sample table holds about 210,000 distinct CDR3 sequences, of which almost 65% were seen once. Roughly 6.8% of the sample belongs to the ten largest clones.

The CDR3 contains 15 residues, cysteine and phenylalanine counted. Here the CDR3 DNA is all that survives: 45 bases in frame from base 1. From V the trimming removes 6 bases and from J it removes 2 bases, while the gene matches leave 7 bases of the junction unaccounted for. TRIzol reagent was used to extract blood RNA from unsorted whole blood, while the DNeasy Blood & Tissue kit provided the germline DNA. At the time of sampling, the patients were treatment-naive and had chronic HBV infection. Before surgery, about 4 milliliters of peripheral blood were collected into K2EDTA tubes. The chain links TRBV12-3 or TRBV12-4 with TRBJ1-2; 9 bases in the middle match TRBD1. What was sequenced was peripheral blood. This clonotype was sampled from a woman aged 60-75 years with primary liver carcinoma and hepatitis B virus infection. The nucleotides are TGTGCCAGCAGCGCCGGTGGGACAGGGAACTATGGCTACACCTTC. Its product reads: CASSAGGTGNYGYTF.